The clone carrying this T cell receptor (beta chain) was seen a few times. Its antigen is unknown. CDR1 is MGHDK and CDR2 is SYGVNS in the germline V gene. V lost 8 bases to trimming and J lost 8 bases, with 18 bases between them. The CDR3 is made up of 13 amino acids. This sample was taken from a study of beta chain features in type 1 diabetes. Points from the study as a whole: Insertion counts at VDJ junctions were lower in type 1 diabetes patients, who also showed more deletions there.

The entirety of the isolated RNA underwent reverse transcription, so expressed TCRB transcripts were sequenced. Here immunoSEQ multiplex PCR was the method, and the copy in TCRdb shows in-frame clones only, minus some. The table includes nearly 250,000 clones, 13% to 15% detected once. This sequence joins TRBV25-1 and TRBJ1-2; possible D gene TRBD1, 5 bases. Material for sequencing was naive CD4+ T cells from blood. The receptor's source is a middle-aged woman in good health. The CDR3 DNA sequence: TGTGCCAGCGGGGACTTAACCGAAGTAGGCTACACCTTC. It specifies CASGDLTEVGYTF.